Listed below are T cell receptor beta chains from one sample, sequenced in a study of metastatic and nonmetastatic thyroid tumors. TCRdb re-analyzed the PCR reads through MiXCR. The repertoire holds roughly 22,000 clones, with roughly an eighth as singletons. Sequencing was carried out using blood. The receptors originated from a female donor with papillary thyroid cancer or a benign thyroid nodule (not recorded which). Some clones in this sample may be carry-over from other donors' samples. The CDR3 runs from the conserved cysteine through the conserved F or W. A D gene is named only where the DNA matches it firmly. Clone size is given for some rows only: seen once, a few or many times, or a class if the clone is expanded.

j_call d_call v_call clone_size cdr3_nt cdr3_aa
TRBJ1-1 TRBD1 TRBV28 many TGTGCCAGCAGTTTATGGGGCCCAGGGGGGGCCCCGCGGGGGAACACTGAAGCTTTCTTT CASSLWGPGGAPRGNTEAFF
TRBJ2-7 - TRBV20-1 many TGCAGTGCCACGTGGGGGGTCGACTACGAGCAGTACTTC CSATWGVDYEQYF
TRBJ2-2 TRBD1 TRBV6-1 many TGTGCCAGTTTACAGGGGGCTTCTATTTCGGACACCGGGGAGCTGTTTTTT CASLQGASISDTGELFF
TRBJ2-7 TRBD2 TRBV28 many TGTGCCAGCAGTTTTAATAGCGGGTTCAGCGAGCAGTACTTC CASSFNSGFSEQYF
TRBJ2-3 TRBD1 TRBV7-2 many TGTGCCAGCAGCTTAGTTTCAGGGACAGGGGCCGGCACAGATACGCAGTATTTT CASSLVSGTGAGTDTQYF
TRBJ2-4 - TRBV18 many TGTGCCAGCTCACCGGGCCCGGGCAAAAACATTCAGTACTTC CASSPGPGKNIQYF
TRBJ1-2 TRBD1 TRBV28 few TGTGCCAGCAGTTTACCCGGGGGACAGGGTGTTTGGTACACCTTC CASSLPGGQGVWYTF
TRBJ1-6 - TRBV6-1 few TGTGCCAGCAGTGAAGTGGTCTCCGGTTCACCCCTCCACTTT CASSEVVSGSPLHF
TRBJ1-5 - TRBV20-1 many TGCAGTGCTAGAGAGTGGGGAACAGGAGAGAAGCCCCAGCATTTT CSAREWGTGEKPQHF
TRBJ1-2 - TRBV20-1 - TGCGGTGCTAGACTTCAGGGCTCTCTTAACTATGGCTACACCTTC CGARLQGSLNYGYTF
TRBJ1-3 - TRBV7-9 many TGTGCCAACACCGACGGAATTGGAAACACCATATATTTT CANTDGIGNTIYF
TRBJ2-1 TRBD2 TRBV4-2 - TGTGCCAGCAGCGCCCGACTAGCGACAACTTACAATGAGCAGTTCTTC CASSARLATTYNEQFF
TRBJ2-5 - TRBV11-2 many TGTGCCAGCAGCTTAGACCCCGGGAGTAAGACCCAGTACTTC CASSLDPGSKTQYF
TRBJ1-5 - TRBV19 many TGTGCCAGTACCAATCTCGGGGGGGTCGGGCAGCCCCAGCATTTT CASTNLGGVGQPQHF
TRBJ2-7 - TRBV5-1 - TGCGCCAGCAGCCCCACAGGGGGCCTAGCGGGAGAACGGGAGCAGTACTTC CASSPTGGLAGEREQYF
TRBJ2-7 TRBD2 TRBV20-1 - TGCAGTGCTAGAGCGAGGGGAAGGCTAGCGGTCTCCTACGAGCAGTACTTC CSARARGRLAVSYEQYF
TRBJ1-3 - TRBV4-1 many TGCGCCAGCAGCCCCCCAGCGAGCTCTGGAAACACCATATATTTT CASSPPASSGNTIYF
TRBJ2-5 TRBD2 TRBV5-1 many TGCGCCAGCAGCGGAGGTGGATTAGCGGGAGCGGAGACCCAGTACTTC CASSGGGLAGAETQYF
TRBJ2-1 TRBD2 TRBV9 many TGTGCCAGCAGCGTAAGTCAGGCGGGAGGCACCTACAATGAGCAGTTCTTC CASSVSQAGGTYNEQFF
TRBJ1-6 - TRBV19 - TGTGCCAGTAGTATATCAGTCACATCAGGGTCACCCCTCCACTTT CASSISVTSGSPLHF
TRBJ1-5 - TRBV3-1 many TGTGCCAGCAGCCCCAGGGGTCAGCCCCAGCATTTT CASSPRGQPQHF
TRBJ2-1 TRBD2 TRBV3-1 medium-sized TGTGCCAGCAGTCCTAGCGGGCTTAGGAAGCAGTTCTTC CASSPSGLRKQFF
TRBJ1-5 - TRBV30 - TGTGCTTGGAGTATGGAGGGGTCCCAGCCCCAGCATTTT CAWSMEGSQPQHF
TRBJ2-7 - TRBV7-2 many TGTGCCAGCAGCTCCCCTAGGGAAACCTACGAGCAGTACTTC CASSSPRETYEQYF
TRBJ2-2 - TRBV5-1 many TGCGCCAGCAGCTTGTACAGGGCAAAGGAGGGGGAGCTGTTTTTT CASSLYRAKEGELFF
TRBJ1-6 - TRBV12-3/TRBV12-4 - TGTGCCAGCACGATTTCACCCCTCCACTTT CASTISPLHF
TRBJ1-1 TRBD1 TRBV11-1 - TGTGCCAGCAGGCCAACAGGGGCGCTGAACACTGAAGCTTTCTTT CASRPTGALNTEAFF
TRBJ1-1 - TRBV19 many TGTGCCAGCCCAGCAAACGAGTACCTGAACACTGAAGCTTTCTTT CASPANEYLNTEAFF
TRBJ2-1 TRBD1 TRBV24-1 many TGTGCCACCAGTGAGTCTACCGGGACAGGGGGCAGTGAGCAGTTCTTC CATSESTGTGGSEQFF
TRBJ2-3 TRBD2 TRBV11-3 - TGTGCCAGCAGCCCCGTGGGGGGGACAGATACGCAGTATTTT CASSPVGGTDTQYF
TRBJ2-3 TRBD2 TRBV20-1 many TGCAGTGCTAGAGGACTAGCGGTAACAGATACGCAGTATTTT CSARGLAVTDTQYF
TRBJ2-5 - TRBV18 many TGTGCCAGCTCACCACCGGGGGTTCAAGAGACCCAGTACTTC CASSPPGVQETQYF
TRBJ2-5 - TRBV7-9 many TGTGCCAGCAGCTTAGGGCTTACGGGGGAAGAGACCCAGTACTTC CASSLGLTGEETQYF
TRBJ2-2 - TRBV4-1 many TGCGCCAGCAGCCAAGCGCCGGGGGCAGCGAACACCGGGGAGCTGTTTTTT CASSQAPGAANTGELFF
TRBJ2-1 TRBD2 TRBV4-2 many TGTGCCAGCAGCCAAGAGGAGCCGGGACTAGCGGGAGTGGGGCAGTTCTTT CASSQEEPGLAGVGQFF
TRBJ2-3 TRBD2 TRBV19 many TGTGCCAGTAGTGCCAGCGGGGACTTGCAGTATTTT CASSASGDLQYF
TRBJ2-2 TRBD2 TRBV10-1 many TGCGCCAGCAGTGAGACTCCGGGACTAGGAACCGGGGAGCTGTTTTTT CASSETPGLGTGELFF
TRBJ1-6 - TRBV27 few TGTGCCAGCAGTTTAACCGGGGTGTCCTATAATTCACCCCTCCACTTT CASSLTGVSYNSPLHF
TRBJ2-3 TRBD1 TRBV5-6 many TGTGCCAGCAGCGTGGGACAGGGGACGACGCAGTATTTT CASSVGQGTTQYF
TRBJ2-6 - TRBV5-1 - TGTGCCAGCAGCTTGGCGCCAGGGAGTGGGGCCAACGTCCTGACTTTC CASSLAPGSGANVLTF
TRBJ2-7 - TRBV7-9 few TGCGCCAGCAGCTTGGTGGCGGGGGAGCAGTACTTC CASSLVAGEQYF
TRBJ2-7 TRBD2 TRBV2 few TGTGCCAGCATACTAGCGGGATCCAGCGAGCAGTACTTC CASILAGSSEQYF
TRBJ1-1 TRBD1 TRBV6-4 many TGTGCCAGCAGTGACACGGACAGGGGTACTGAAGCTTTCTTT CASSDTDRGTEAFF
TRBJ1-2 TRBD1 TRBV3-1 many TGTGCCAGCAGCACAGGGGGAGGAAGCTACACCTTC CASSTGGGSYTF
TRBJ2-2 - TRBV29-1 many TGCAGCGCCATGGCAGGGCAAACCGGGGAGCTGTTTTTT CSAMAGQTGELFF
TRBJ1-1 - TRBV5-1 many TGCGCCAGCAGCTCGGACACGGATCGCCGCGCTGAAGCTTTCTTT CASSSDTDRRAEAFF
TRBJ2-7 TRBD2 TRBV3-1 - TGTGCCAGCAGCCTAACGAGTAGCGGGAGGTACGGGCAGTACTTC CASSLTSSGRYGQYF
TRBJ2-3 - TRBV28 many TGTGCCAGCAGTTTATTGGTCTATAGCACAGATACGCAGTATTTT CASSLLVYSTDTQYF
TRBJ1-6 TRBD1 TRBV28 many TGTGCCAGCAGTTCCCCGGGACAGGGGGTCTATAATTCACCCCTCCACTTT CASSSPGQGVYNSPLHF
TRBJ1-1 - TRBV11-3 many TGTGCCAGCAGCTTAGTCCCGACAGAGAAGAACACTGAAGCTTTCTTT CASSLVPTEKNTEAFF
TRBJ2-7 TRBD2 TRBV20-1 medium-sized TGCAGTGCTAGAGATCTCCCTAGCGGGAGCTCTGAGCAGTACTTC CSARDLPSGSSEQYF
TRBJ2-1 - TRBV5-1 many TGCGCCAGCAGCCGGGACACCGAGGGGAATGAGCAGTTCTTC CASSRDTEGNEQFF